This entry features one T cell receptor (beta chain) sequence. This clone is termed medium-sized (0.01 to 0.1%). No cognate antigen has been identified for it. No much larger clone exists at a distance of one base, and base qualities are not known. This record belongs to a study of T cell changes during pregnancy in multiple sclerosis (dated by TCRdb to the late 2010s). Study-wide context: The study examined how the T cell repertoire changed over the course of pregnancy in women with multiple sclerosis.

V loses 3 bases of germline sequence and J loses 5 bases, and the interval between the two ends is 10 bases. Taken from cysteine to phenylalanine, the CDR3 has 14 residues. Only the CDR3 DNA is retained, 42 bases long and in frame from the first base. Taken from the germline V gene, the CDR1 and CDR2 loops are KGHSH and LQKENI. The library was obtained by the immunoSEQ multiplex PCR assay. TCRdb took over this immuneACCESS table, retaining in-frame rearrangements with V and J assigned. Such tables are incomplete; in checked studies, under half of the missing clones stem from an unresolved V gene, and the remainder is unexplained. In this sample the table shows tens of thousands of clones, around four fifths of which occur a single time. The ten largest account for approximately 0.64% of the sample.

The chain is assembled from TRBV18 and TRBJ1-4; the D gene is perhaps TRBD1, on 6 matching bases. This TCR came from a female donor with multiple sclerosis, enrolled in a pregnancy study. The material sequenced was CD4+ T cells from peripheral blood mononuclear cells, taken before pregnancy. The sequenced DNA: TGTGCCAGCTCACCTCGGACAGCGAATGAAAAACTGTTTTTT. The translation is CASSPRTANEKLFF.